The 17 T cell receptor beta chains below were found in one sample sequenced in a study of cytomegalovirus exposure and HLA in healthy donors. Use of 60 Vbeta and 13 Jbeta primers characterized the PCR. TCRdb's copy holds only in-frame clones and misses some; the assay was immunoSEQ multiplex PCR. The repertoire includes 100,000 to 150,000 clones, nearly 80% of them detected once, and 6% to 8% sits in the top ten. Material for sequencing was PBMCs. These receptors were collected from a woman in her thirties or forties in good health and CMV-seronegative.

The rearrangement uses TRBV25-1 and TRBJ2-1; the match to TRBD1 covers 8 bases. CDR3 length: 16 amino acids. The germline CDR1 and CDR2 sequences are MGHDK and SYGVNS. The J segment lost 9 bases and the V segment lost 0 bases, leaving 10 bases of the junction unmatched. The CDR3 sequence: CASSEYPGQARPEQFF. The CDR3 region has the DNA TGTGCCAGCAGTGAATATCCGGGACAGGCAAGGCCTGAGCAGTTCTTC.

CDR3 bases: TGTGCCAGCAGCTTAGCGGCTGGCTCCTACGAGCAGTACTTC. Residues: CASSLAAGSYEQYF. The rearrangement uses TRBV7-6 and TRBJ2-7; D call uncertain. The CDR3 totals 14 residues. CDR1 and CDR2 (germline): SGHVS, FNYEAQ. V was cut by 0 bases and J by 0 bases, with 6 bases left in between.

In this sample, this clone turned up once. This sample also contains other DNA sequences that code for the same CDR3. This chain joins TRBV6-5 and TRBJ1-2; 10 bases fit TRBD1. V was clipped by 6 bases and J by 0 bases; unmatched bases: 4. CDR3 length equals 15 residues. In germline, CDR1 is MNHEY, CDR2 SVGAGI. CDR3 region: CASRPGQGANYGYTF. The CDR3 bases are TGTGCCAGCAGACCTGGACAGGGGGCTAACTATGGCTACACCTTC.

The chain's CDR3 is CASSLAWEGGDTQYF. DNA for the CDR3: TGTGCCAGCAGCTTAGCTTGGGAGGGCGGAGATACGCAGTATTTT. V and J are TRBV7-6 and TRBJ2-3; 7 bases line up with TRBD2. V was pared by 0 bases and J by 5 bases, with 5 bases of the junction left unmatched. Germline-derived CDR1 and CDR2 are SGHVS and FNYEAQ. This CDR3 has 15 residues.

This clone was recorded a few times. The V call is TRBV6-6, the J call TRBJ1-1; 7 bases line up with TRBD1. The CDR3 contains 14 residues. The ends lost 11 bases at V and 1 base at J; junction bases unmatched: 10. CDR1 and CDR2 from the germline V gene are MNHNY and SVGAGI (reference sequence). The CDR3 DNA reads TGTGCCGGAGGGGTAGGGGGCAAGAACACTGAAGCTTTCTTT. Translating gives CAGGVGGKNTEAFF.

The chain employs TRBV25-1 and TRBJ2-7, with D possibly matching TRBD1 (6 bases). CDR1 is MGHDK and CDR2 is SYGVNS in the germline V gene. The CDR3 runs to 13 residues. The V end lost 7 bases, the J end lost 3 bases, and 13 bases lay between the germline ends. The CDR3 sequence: CASNSGTNYEQYF. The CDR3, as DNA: TGTGCCAGCAACTCCGGGACAAACTACGAGCAGTACTTC.

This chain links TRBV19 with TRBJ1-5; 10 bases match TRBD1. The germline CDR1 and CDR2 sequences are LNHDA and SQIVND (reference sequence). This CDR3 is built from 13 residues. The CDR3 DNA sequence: TGTGCTAGTGACAGGGGGCACAATCAGCCCCAGCATTTT. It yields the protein CASDRGHNQPQHF.

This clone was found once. The CDR3 here is CASLPGLAGFNEQFF. The CDR3 nucleotides are TGTGCCAGCCTCCCGGGACTAGCGGGATTCAATGAGCAGTTCTTC. V and J are TRBV28 and TRBJ2-1, with TRBD2 matching 13 bases. This CDR3 is built from 15 residues. V lost 8 bases, J lost 6 bases, and 7 bases stayed unmatched. CDR1 MDHEN and CDR2 SYDVKM come from the germline V gene. Filled out from reference TRBV28 and TRBJ2-1, the complete variable domain reads DVKVTQSSRYLVKRTGEKVFLECVQDMDHENMFWYRQDPGLGLRLIYFSYDVKMKEKGDIPEGYSVSREKKERFSLILESASTNQTSMYLCASLPGLAGFNEQFFGPGTRLTVL.

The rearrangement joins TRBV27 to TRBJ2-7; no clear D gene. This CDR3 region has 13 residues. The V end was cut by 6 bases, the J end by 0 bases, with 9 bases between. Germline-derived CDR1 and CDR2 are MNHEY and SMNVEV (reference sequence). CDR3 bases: TGTGCCAGCAGCCGTAAGAGCTCCTACGAGCAGTACTTC. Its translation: CASSRKSSYEQYF.

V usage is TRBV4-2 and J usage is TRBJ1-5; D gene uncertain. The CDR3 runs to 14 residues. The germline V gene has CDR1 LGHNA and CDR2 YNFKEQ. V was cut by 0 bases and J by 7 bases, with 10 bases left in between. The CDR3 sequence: CASSQEQAGQPQHF. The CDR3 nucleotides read TGTGCCAGCAGCCAAGAGCAGGCTGGACAGCCCCAGCATTTT.

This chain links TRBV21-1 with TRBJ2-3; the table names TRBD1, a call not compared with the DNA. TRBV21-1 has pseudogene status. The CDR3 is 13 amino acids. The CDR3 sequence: CASSSSQGYTQYF. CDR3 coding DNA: TGTGCCAGCAGCTCTTCACAGGGTTATACGCAGTATTTT.

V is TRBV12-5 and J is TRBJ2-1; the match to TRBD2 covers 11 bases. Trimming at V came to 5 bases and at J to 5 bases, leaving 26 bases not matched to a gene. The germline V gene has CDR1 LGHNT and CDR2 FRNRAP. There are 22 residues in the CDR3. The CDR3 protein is CASGLQPQDTNHSGRADNEQFF. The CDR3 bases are TGTGCTAGTGGTCTACAACCCCAAGACACTAACCATAGCGGGAGGGCCGACAATGAGCAGTTCTTC.

CDR3 nucleotides: TGTGCCAGCAGCTTGTTCTACAGTTTTGATAATGAGCAGTTCTTC. It codes for CASSLFYSFDNEQFF. The chain carries TRBV5-8 and TRBJ2-1, with D hard to call. CDR1 is SGHTS, CDR2 YDEGEE, per germline. V shed 1 base and J shed 7 bases, with 15 bases lying between them. CDR3 size: 15 residues.

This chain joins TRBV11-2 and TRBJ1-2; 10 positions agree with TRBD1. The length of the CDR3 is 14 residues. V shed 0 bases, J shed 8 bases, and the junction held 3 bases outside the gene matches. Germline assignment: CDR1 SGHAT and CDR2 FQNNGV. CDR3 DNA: TGTGCCAGCAGCTTAGAGACAGGGGGCACCGGCTACACCTTC. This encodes CASSLETGGTGYTF.

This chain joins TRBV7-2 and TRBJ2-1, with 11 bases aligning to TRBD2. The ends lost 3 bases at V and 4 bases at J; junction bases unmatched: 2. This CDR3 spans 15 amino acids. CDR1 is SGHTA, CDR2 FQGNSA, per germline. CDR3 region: CASSLTSGVYNEQFF. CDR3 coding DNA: TGTGCCAGCAGCTTGACTAGCGGGGTTTACAATGAGCAGTTCTTC. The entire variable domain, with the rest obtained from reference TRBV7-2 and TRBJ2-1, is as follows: GAGVSQSPSNKVTEKGKDVELRCDPISGHTALYWYRQSLGQGLEFLIYFQGNSAPDKSGLPSDRFSAERTGGSVSTLTIQRTQQEDSAVYLCASSLTSGVYNEQFFGPGTRLTVL.

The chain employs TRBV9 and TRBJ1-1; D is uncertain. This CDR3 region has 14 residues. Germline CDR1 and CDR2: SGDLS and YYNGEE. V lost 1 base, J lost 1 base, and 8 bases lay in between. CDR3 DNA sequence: TGTGCCAGCAGCGTAACCGGCGGGAACACTGAAGCTTTCTTT. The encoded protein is CASSVTGGNTEAFF.

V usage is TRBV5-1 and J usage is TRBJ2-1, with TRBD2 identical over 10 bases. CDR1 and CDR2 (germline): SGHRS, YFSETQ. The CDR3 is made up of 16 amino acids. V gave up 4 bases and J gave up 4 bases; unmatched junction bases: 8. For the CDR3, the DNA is TGCGCCAGCAGCCCCTCGGTAGCGGGAGGTTACAATGAGCAGTTCTTC. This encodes CASSPSVAGGYNEQFF. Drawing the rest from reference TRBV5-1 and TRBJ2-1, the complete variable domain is KAGVTQTPRYLIKTRGQQVTLSCSPISGHRSVSWYQQTPGQGLQFLFEYFSETQRNKGNFPGRFSGRQFSNSRSEMNVSTLELGDSALYLCASSPSVAGGYNEQFFGPGTRLTVL.